Described below is a single TCR beta chain sequence and its context. Its target antigen remains unknown. No qualities accompany the bases; no much larger clone lies one base away. Stable Graves' hyperthyroidism was defined as no progression to ophthalmopathy during 18 months of follow-up. Hyperthyroidism patients were newly diagnosed, with disease duration under 2 months, and aged 18 to 65 years. Exclusion was applied to patients with uncontrolled infections, other autoimmune diseases, pregnancy or lactation. Clinical symptoms, serum thyroxine and TRAb, thyroid ultrasound, and orbital computed tomography formed the basis for the diagnoses. PBMCs were separated from under 12 ml of fresh peripheral blood using Ficoll-Paque density gradient centrifugation. Total RNA was extracted with Trizol reagent, and quality was checked on an Agilent 2100 Bioanalyzer. The TCR beta CDR3 regions were amplified from RNA transcripts. For the first round of RT-PCR on the TCR CDR3, the HTBI primer set was used together with the Qiagen OneStep RT-PCR kit. Libraries were constructed in a second round of multiplex PCR, after which size selection and purification were carried out. The libraries were sequenced on an Illumina HiSeq2000 using paired-end 100 bp reads. Per the authors' processing: SOAPnuke was used to process the raw data, with reads discarded if the reads contained adapters or uncalled bases, had a mean Phred below 15, or lacked an exact constant-primer or identifier match. COPE v1.2.5 was used to merge high-quality paired reads, and clonotypes were defined as unique nucleotide sequences. MiTCR v1.1 was used to align clonotypes to the IMGT TRBV, TRBD and TRBJ reference segments. Only V-J combinations with frequency above 0.0001, covering 98% to 99.2% of repertoires, were analysed. The TCS score was defined as the ratio of F50 (clonal expansion) to E x V (chaos), calculated using BLOSUM62-based TCRdist between CDR3 peptides within each V-J. Welch's t-statistics and random forest reduced several hundred V-J features to roughly 13, which were used in a naive Bayes classifier (R e1071). TCRdb cleaned the public reads at Q25 with fastp, built clones with MiXCR and kept in-frame beta chains. All rows with the same CDR3 protein become a single entry with the most common DNA and genes. The V and J calls come from TCRdb's annotation, not from the publication. The sample data list fewer than 600,000 distinct CDR3 sequences, and about 15% of these were observed just once. Approximately 13% of the sample lies in the top ten.

These data originate in a study of T cells in Graves' hyperthyroidism and ophthalmopathy (dated by TCRdb to the late 2010s). Some background on the complete study: Peripheral blood was collected at initial diagnosis, before any treatment. To identify TCR V-J signatures that set the groups apart, the researchers used a discovery cohort of about a hundred patients, made up of under 45 with Graves' ophthalmopathy and about 60 with stable Graves' hyperthyroidism. Prospective prediction of ophthalmopathy was tested in an independent validation cohort consisting of 18 hyperthyroidism patients and 15 or so patients who later progressed to ophthalmopathy. The 95 to 100 discovery patients were randomly split 7:3 into training and test sets. Thyroid tissue and blood T-cell repertoires from roughly 6 Graves' hyperthyroidism patients were also compared in the study. After sampling, hyperthyroidism patients received methimazole starting at 30 mg daily, and ophthalmopathy patients received high-dose intravenous methylprednisolone. According to the paper, TCR Vbeta CDR3 sequencing was carried out on some 130 peripheral blood samples, which came from 40 to 45 ophthalmopathy, approximately 72 hyperthyroidism and roughly 17 progressor patients. Summary of the overall study and its limitations: Most expanded thyroid clonotypes (frequency above 0.001) were also detected in blood, a finding suggesting that blood repertoires may reflect thyroid immune responses. During validation, the model predicted progression to ophthalmopathy a median of approximately 6 months ahead of onset, with almost 71% sensitivity and roughly 72% specificity. A model built on a 13 V-J signature distinguished ophthalmopathy from stable hyperthyroidism, reaching 85% to 90% sensitivity and around 81% specificity in cross-validation and 80%/75% in testing. No statistical method was used to fix the sample size in advance, and group allocation was not hidden from the investigators.

At the junction V is shortened by 4 bases and J by 4 bases, with 13 bases in between. Taken from cysteine to phenylalanine, the CDR3 has 14 residues. The only DNA kept is the CDR3, 42 bases in frame from the first base. CDR1 and CDR2 were assigned from the germline V gene (reference sequence) as LNHDA and SQIVND. The rearranged chain carries TRBV19 and TRBJ1-1, and TRBD1 may be the D gene, going by 5 matching bases. This receptor was taken from a woman in her thirties or forties with Graves' hyperthyroidism. The specimen sequenced was blood. The CDR3 region: CASSTAGWGTEAFF. The DNA sequence follows: TGTGCCAGTAGTACCGCAGGGTGGGGCACTGAAGCTTTCTTT.